This TCR beta chain was observed in a study of control samples from healthy donors and cancer patients. Some clones are missing from TCRdb's copy, which holds only in-frame ones; the method was immunoSEQ multiplex PCR. Of 50,000 or so clones listed, roughly 93% were seen once; the top ten hold less than 25%. Germline V gives CDR1 KGHSH, CDR2 LQKENI. Trimming shortened V by 0 bases and J by 7 bases, and 15 bases separated the two germline ends. The length of the CDR3 is 15 residues. The receptor comes from a woman between 45 and 65 years old with head and neck cancer. Input material: PBMCs. The chain is built from TRBV18 and TRBJ1-2; D is undetermined. The CDR3 here is CASSPPPNLPTGYTF. CDR3 DNA: TGTGCCAGCTCACCACCGCCGAATCTCCCCACTGGCTACACCTTC. Combining the CDR3 with reference TRBV18 and TRBJ1-2 gives the whole variable domain NAGVMQNPRHLVRRRGQEARLRCSPMKGHSHVYWYRQLPEEGLKFMVYLQKENIIDESGMPKERFSAEFPKEGPSILRIQQVVRGDSAAYFCASSPPPNLPTGYTFGSGTRLTVV.